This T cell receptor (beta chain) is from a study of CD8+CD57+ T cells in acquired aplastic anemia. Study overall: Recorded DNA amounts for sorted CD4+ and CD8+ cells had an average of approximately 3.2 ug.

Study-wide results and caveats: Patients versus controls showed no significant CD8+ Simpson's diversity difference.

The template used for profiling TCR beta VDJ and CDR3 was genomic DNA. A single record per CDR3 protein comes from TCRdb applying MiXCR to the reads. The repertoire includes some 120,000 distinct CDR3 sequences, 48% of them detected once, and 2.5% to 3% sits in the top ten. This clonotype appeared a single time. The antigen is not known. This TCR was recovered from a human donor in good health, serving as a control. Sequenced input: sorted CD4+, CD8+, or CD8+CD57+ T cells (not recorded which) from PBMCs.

DNA for the CDR3: TGTGCCAGTAGTGTTGGGACAGGGGGCGCAGACTATGGCTACACCTTC. Amino acid sequence: CASSVGTGGADYGYTF. The chain is built from TRBV19 and TRBJ1-2; 12 positions agree with TRBD1. J was trimmed by 3 bases and V by 5 bases; bases with no gene match: 7. This CDR3 has 16 amino acids. Germline assignment: CDR1 LNHDA and CDR2 SQIVND (reference sequence).